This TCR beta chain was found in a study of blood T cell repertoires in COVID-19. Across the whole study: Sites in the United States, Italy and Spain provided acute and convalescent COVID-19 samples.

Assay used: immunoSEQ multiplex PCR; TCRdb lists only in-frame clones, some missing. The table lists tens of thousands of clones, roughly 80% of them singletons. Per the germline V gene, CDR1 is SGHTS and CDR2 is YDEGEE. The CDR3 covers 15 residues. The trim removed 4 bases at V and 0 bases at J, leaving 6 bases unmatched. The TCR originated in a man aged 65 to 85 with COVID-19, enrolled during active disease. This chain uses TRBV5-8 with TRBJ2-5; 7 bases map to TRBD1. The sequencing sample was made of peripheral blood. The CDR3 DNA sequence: TGTGCCAGCAGCCTAGGGACAGCGTACCAAGAGACCCAGTACTTC. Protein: CASSLGTAYQETQYF.